The 30 T cell receptor beta chains given below trace back to one sample, sequenced in a study of neoadjuvant anti-PD-1 for oral cavity cancer. Assay: immunoSEQ multiplex PCR; the TCRdb copy retains only in-frame clones and omits some. The table lists more than 12,000 clones, 65% to 80% of them singletons, with roughly 2.8% in the top ten. The sequencing here drew on PBMCs, taken before nivolumab (anti-PD-1) treatment. All receptors come from a person aged 35-79 years with oral cavity squamous cell carcinoma.

The rearrangement joins TRBV21-1 to TRBJ1-6. TRBV21-1 has pseudogene status. The CDR3 is 15 residues long. CDR3 in amino acids: CASSKELGKNSPLHF. The CDR3 bases are TGTGCCAGCAGCAAAGAGTTAGGAAAGAATTCACCCCTCCACTTT.

The gene calls are TRBV6-1 and TRBJ2-1, with 9 nucleotides matching TRBD2. This CDR3 contains 16 residues. V dropped 4 bases and J dropped 8; count of bases not matched to a gene: 12. Germline V gene lookup returns CDR1 MNHNS and CDR2 SASEGT. The CDR3 sequence: CASSAWQREVFDEQFF. In nucleotides, the CDR3 is TGTGCCAGCAGTGCCTGGCAGCGGGAGGTGTTCGATGAGCAGTTCTTC.

J is TRBJ1-5 and V is TRBV28; 7 bases fit TRBD1. Germline V gene data show CDR1 as MDHEN and CDR2 as SYDVKM. The CDR3 has 18 residues. The V gene end was trimmed by 4 bases and the J gene end by 4 bases; junction bases not matched to a gene: 16. The CDR3 DNA sequence: TGTGCCAGCAGTTCTCTCCGACGGGACAGACGGCTTAATCAGCCCCAGCATTTT. This translates into CASSSLRRDRRLNQPQHF.

The CDR3 protein is CASAYNLRTGGTNYGYTF. For the CDR3, the DNA is TGTGCTAGTGCCTACAACCTCCGGACAGGGGGGACTAACTATGGCTACACCTTC. J is TRBJ1-2 and V is TRBV12-5, with 10 positions matching TRBD1. CDR1 and CDR2 (germline): LGHNT, FRNRAP. V trimming: 7 bases; J trimming: 0 bases; junction bases outside the gene matches: 14. This CDR3 is built from 18 residues.

The V call is TRBV5-4, the J call TRBJ2-7; weak D call: TRBD2 (5 bases). The CDR3 spans 13 residues. CDR1 is SGHNT, CDR2 YYREEE, per germline (reference sequence). V lost 2 bases and J lost 0, with 6 bases in between. CDR3 region: CASSFAGSYEQYF. CDR3 nucleotides: TGTGCCAGCAGCTTTGCGGGCTCCTACGAGCAGTACTTC.

The sample holds a few counts of this clone. The V and J genes are TRBV4-1 and TRBJ1-6; 7 bases agree with TRBD1. Germline assignment: CDR1 MGHRA and CDR2 YSYEKL. With V trimmed by 4 bases and J by 10 bases, 10 bases remained unmatched. The CDR3 has 15 residues. The CDR3 spells CASSRLGQQVSPLHF. Here the CDR3 DNA reads TGCGCCAGCAGCCGGCTGGGACAGCAGGTCTCACCCCTCCACTTT.

The chain has TRBV29-1 and TRBJ2-1; D possibly corresponds to TRBD1 (5 bases). Trimming stripped 6 bases from V and 5 bases from J, with 11 bases between. Germline CDR1 SQVTM, CDR2 ANQGSEA. CDR3 length: 12 residues. Here the CDR3 DNA reads TGCAGCGTCGGGCAGGGTGACAATGAGCAGTTCTTC. Protein sequence: CSVGQGDNEQFF.

The rearrangement links TRBV5-1 to TRBJ2-7; TRBD2 aligns across 13 bases. The germline V gene has CDR1 SGHRS and CDR2 YFSETQ. V shed 5 bases, J shed 2 bases, and the junction held 1 base outside the gene matches. This CDR3 has 14 amino acids. In nucleotides, the CDR3 is TGCGCCAGCAGAGGGACTAGCGGGGCCTACGAGCAGTACTTC. Its translation is CASRGTSGAYEQYF.

The rearrangement links TRBV1 to TRBJ2-5; TRBD2 reflects the table's D call only, with no check against the DNA. TRBV1 has pseudogene status. The CDR3 spans 18 residues. CDR3 sequence (DNA): TGCACCAGCAGCCAACGACCCCAGCGGGAGCCTACACAAGAGACCCAGTACTTC. The encoded protein is CTSSQRPQREPTQETQYF.

This chain joins TRBV9 and TRBJ2-3; possibly TRBD1 or TRBD2 for D (5 bases each). The CDR3 is 12 amino acids. Trimming removed 0 bases at V and 6 bases at J, with 5 bases between. Germline loops: CDR1 SGDLS, CDR2 YYNGEE. The CDR3 nucleotides read TGTGCCAGCAGCGTAGGGGGGGATACGCAGTATTTT. Translated: CASSVGGDTQYF. Combining the CDR3 with reference TRBV9 and TRBJ2-3 gives the whole variable domain DSGVTQTPKHLITATGQRVTLRCSPRSGDLSVYWYQQSLDQGLQFLIQYYNGEERAKGNILERFSAQQFPDLHSELNLSSLELGDSALYFCASSVGGDTQYFGPGTRLTVL.

The rearrangement joins TRBV11-2 to TRBJ2-5; no clear D gene. CDR3 length: 13 residues. Germline V gene sequence: CDR1 SGHAT, CDR2 FQNNGV. The germline V and J ends were trimmed by 10 bases and 9 bases, with 21 bases remaining between them. CDR3 residues: CATQLPGPGAQYF. CDR3 in DNA: TGTGCCACCCAGCTCCCCGGGCCCGGAGCCCAGTACTTC.

The chain recombines TRBV11-2 with TRBJ2-7, with TRBD2 as a possible D gene (6 bases). The CDR3 spans 14 residues. V was cut by 1 base and J by 4 bases, with 11 bases left in between. In germline, CDR1 is SGHAT, CDR2 FQNNGV. Written as DNA, the CDR3 is TGTGCCAGCAGCTTAGGAAACGGGGGATACGAGCAGTACTTC. This codes for CASSLGNGGYEQYF.

The J gene is TRBJ2-2, the V gene TRBV11-2; the D gene is possibly TRBD2 (5 bases). Trimming cost V 3 bases and J 7 bases, with 9 bases left between them. The CDR3 spans 13 residues. Germline CDR1 SGHAT, CDR2 FQNNGV. The CDR3 is CASSFWGVGELFF. CDR3 nucleotide sequence: TGTGCCAGCAGCTTTTGGGGAGTCGGGGAGCTGTTTTTT.

This chain joins TRBV6-1 and TRBJ2-3; 9 bases are shared with TRBD2. V shed 7 bases and J 4 bases; nucleotides not matched to a gene: 6. The CDR3 totals 14 residues. Germline V gene lookup returns CDR1 MNHNS and CDR2 SASEGT. The chain's CDR3 is CASMGLARPDTQYF. The CDR3 DNA sequence: TGTGCCAGCATGGGACTAGCCCGACCAGATACGCAGTATTTT.

This clone showed up just a few times. The chain carries TRBV9 and TRBJ1-2; D gene unclear. Germline CDR1 and CDR2: SGDLS and YYNGEE. This CDR3 is 13 amino acids long. Trimming removed 3 bases from V and 8 bases from J, with 14 bases in between. DNA for the CDR3: TGTGCCAGCAGCGGGCTTGACGGAGGCGGCTACACCTTC. This codes for CASSGLDGGGYTF.

The chain carries TRBV5-1 and TRBJ1-4; D call uncertain. The CDR3 totals 13 residues. The V gene lost 2 bases and the J gene lost 7 bases, with 9 bases spanning the gap. The V gene's germline CDR1 is SGHRS and CDR2 YFSETQ. The CDR3 DNA reads TGCGCCAGCAGCTTAGAGGGAGGTGAAAAACTGTTTTTT. Its translation: CASSLEGGEKLFF.

The V gene is TRBV5-1, the J gene TRBJ2-3; tentative D call: TRBD2 (5 bases). CDR1 is SGHRS and CDR2 is YFSETQ in the germline V gene. The CDR3 is 16 residues long. The V gene lost 2 bases and the J gene lost 0 bases, with 13 bases spanning the gap. As DNA, the CDR3 is TGCGCCAGCAGCTTCACATCTAGCAGAAGCACAGATACGCAGTATTTT. It translates to CASSFTSSRSTDTQYF.

The rearrangement links TRBV9 to TRBJ2-3; TRBD2 agrees at 8 bases. This CDR3 region has 16 residues. V lost 0 bases and J lost 6; bases outside the gene matches: 9. Germline V lookup: CDR1 SGDLS, CDR2 YYNGEE. The CDR3 reads CASSVGPGGRMDTQYF. The DNA for the CDR3 is TGTGCCAGCAGCGTAGGACCGGGGGGGCGGATGGATACGCAGTATTTT.

This chain links TRBV5-1 with TRBJ2-3, with D unresolved. Germline CDR1 reads SGHRS; CDR2 reads YFSETQ. V lost 1 base to trimming and J lost 3 bases, with 9 bases between them. CDR3 length equals 14 residues. This CDR3 reads CASSLMENTDTQYF. DNA for the CDR3: TGCGCCAGCAGCTTGATGGAAAATACAGATACGCAGTATTTT. The full variable domain, its missing parts supplied by reference TRBV5-1 and TRBJ2-3, is KAGVTQTPRYLIKTRGQQVTLSCSPISGHRSVSWYQQTPGQGLQFLFEYFSETQRNKGNFPGRFSGRQFSNSRSEMNVSTLELGDSALYLCASSLMENTDTQYFGPGTRLTVL.

The rearrangement uses TRBV14 and TRBJ1-2; D unresolved. This CDR3 comprises 11 residues. Deletions cut 2 bases from V and 7 bases from J, with 5 bases between. Germline-derived CDR1 and CDR2 are SGHDN and FVKESK. The CDR3 DNA reads as TGTGCCAGCAGCCAAATAGGTGGCTACACCTTC. Translation gives CASSQIGGYTF.

The V and J genes are TRBV5-1 and TRBJ2-5; 9 bases map to TRBD2. V lost 4 bases and J lost 5; bases outside the gene matches: 6. The germline CDR1 and CDR2 sequences are SGHRS and YFSETQ. This CDR3 comprises 14 residues. CDR3 region: CASSQIAGEETQYF. CDR3 DNA sequence: TGCGCCAGCAGCCAAATAGCGGGAGAGGAGACCCAGTACTTC.

CDR3 nucleotide sequence: TGTGCCAGCAGTTACTCCCAGGCTGTGGGTGCAGATACGCAGTATTTT. Its protein product is CASSYSQAVGADTQYF. The V call is TRBV6-6, the J call TRBJ2-3, with no clear D. CDR3 length: 16 residues. Trimming left V 0 bases short and J 4 bases short, with 14 bases between. Germline CDR1 is MNHNY and CDR2 is SVGAGI (reference sequence).

Only a few counts were recorded for this clone. The chain recombines TRBV7-3 with TRBJ1-2; D gene unclear. The germline V gene encodes CDR1 SGHTA and CDR2 FQGTGA. The CDR3 covers 15 residues. Between the trimmed V and J ends, which lost 5 bases and 8 bases, there was a span of 21 bases. CDR3 bases: TGTGCCAGCAGCCCCAGTATGTCCGGCCGTGGGGGCTACACCTTC. Protein: CASSPSMSGRGGYTF.

The V call is TRBV18, the J call TRBJ1-1, with unresolved D. The germline V gene encodes CDR1 KGHSH and CDR2 LQKENI. Trimming took 3 bases from V and 1 from J, leaving 6 bases between them. The CDR3 spans 13 residues. Here the CDR3 DNA reads TGTGCCAGCTCACCCCAGCAGAACACTGAAGCTTTCTTT. Translating it yields CASSPQQNTEAFF.

The chain links TRBV5-5 to TRBJ2-5; 7 bases are shared with TRBD1. CDR3 size: 13 residues. The junction had 5 bases not matched to a gene; V was cut back by 5 bases and J by 4 bases. The germline CDR1 and CDR2 sequences are SGHKS and YYEKEE (reference sequence). As DNA, the CDR3 is TGTGCCAGCAGTTCGACAGGGACAGAGACCCAGTACTTC. It is translated as CASSSTGTETQYF.

CDR3 sequence reads: CASSGPGQGGNSYEQYF. The CDR3 DNA reads TGTGCCAGTAGCGGCCCGGGACAGGGGGGAAACTCCTACGAGCAGTACTTC. The chain couples TRBV19 to TRBJ2-7; 11 positions match TRBD1. The ends lost 6 bases at V and 0 bases at J; junction bases unmatched: 10. This CDR3 comprises 17 residues. Germline CDR1 reads LNHDA; CDR2 reads SQIVND (reference sequence).

The CDR3 sequence: CASSQPGPHQGNEQYF. The CDR3, as DNA: TGCGCCAGCAGCCAACCAGGGCCTCATCAGGGCAACGAGCAGTACTTC. The chain uses TRBV4-1 and TRBJ2-7; possibly TRBD1 for D (5 bases). CDR1 and CDR2 from the germline V gene are MGHRA and YSYEKL. This CDR3 region has 16 residues. V shed 2 bases and J shed 5 bases, with 19 bases lying between them.

This clone occurred once. This rearrangement joins TRBV28 to TRBJ1-5, with 9 bases fitting TRBD1. This CDR3 contains 13 residues. The germline V gene encodes CDR1 MDHEN and CDR2 SYDVKM. Trimming at V came to 11 bases and at J to 4 bases, leaving 6 bases not matched to a gene. CDR3 coding DNA: TGTGCCGTTTCGGACAGGGGAAATCAGCCCCAGCATTTT. Residues: CAVSDRGNQPQHF.

This sequence joins TRBV7-9 and TRBJ1-2; D unresolved. The CDR3 totals 13 residues. Germline CDR1 SEHNR, CDR2 FQNEAQ (reference sequence). The V gene lost 1 base and the J gene lost 4 bases, with 7 bases spanning the gap. The CDR3 spells CASSLDTIYGYTF. The CDR3 DNA follows: TGTGCCAGCAGCTTAGACACCATCTATGGCTACACCTTC. Full variable domain (remainder filled in from reference TRBV7-9 and TRBJ1-2): DTGVSQNPRHKITKRGQNVTFRCDPISEHNRLYWYRQTLGQGPEFLTYFQNEAQLEKSRLLSDRFSAERPKGSFSTLEIQRTEQGDSAMYLCASSLDTIYGYTFGSGTRLTVV.

This CDR3 reads CASSLRRGRNQPQHF. DNA of the CDR3: TGTGCCAGCAGCCTCCGGAGGGGACGGAATCAGCCCCAGCATTTT. V and J are TRBV7-2 and TRBJ1-5, with D maybe TRBD1 (5 bases). The CDR3 contains 15 residues. V dropped 5 bases and J dropped 4 bases, with 15 bases sitting between them. CDR1 is SGHTA and CDR2 is FQGNSA in the germline V gene. Using reference TRBV7-2 and TRBJ1-5 for the parts outside the CDR3, the full variable domain is GAGVSQSPSNKVTEKGKDVELRCDPISGHTALYWYRQSLGQGLEFLIYFQGNSAPDKSGLPSDRFSAERTGGSVSTLTIQRTQQEDSAVYLCASSLRRGRNQPQHFGDGTRLSIL.